This T cell receptor (beta chain) originates from a study of cytotoxic CD8 clonotypes in ibrutinib-treated CLL. Germline V lookup: CDR1 MGHDK, CDR2 SYGVNS. Trimming took 10 bases from V and 2 from J, leaving 8 bases between them. The CDR3 runs to 11 residues. TCRdb's copy holds only in-frame clones and misses some; the assay was immunoSEQ multiplex PCR. Here the sample spans fewer than 400,000 clones, over 60% being singletons. J is TRBJ1-1 and V is TRBV25-1; no clear D. This TCR derives from a human donor with chronic lymphocytic leukemia. The sample here was PBMCs, taken after 36 months of ibrutinib treatment. The CDR3 is CATGFNTEAFF. CDR3 bases: TGTGCCACTGGGTTCAACACTGAAGCTTTCTTT.